This T cell receptor (beta chain) was recovered during a study of chemoradiotherapy in HPV16-positive cancers. Background on the study: Candidate HPV-specific clones and shared TCR motifs came from a couple of HPV16-positive patients. Study-level points and caveats: During treatment, candidate HPV-specific clones and E7-related motifs expanded in tumor.

Produced via immunoSEQ multiplex PCR; TCRdb's table is partial and in-frame only. This table has about 24,000 clones, roughly 90% appearing once. The germline V gene encodes CDR1 SGHNT and CDR2 YENEEA. The CDR3 runs 13 residues. V lost 4 bases, J lost 11 bases, and 17 bases lay in between. Repertoires were sampled repeatedly during chemoradiotherapy. A word on this clone: As yet, its antigen is unknown.

The source was blood, collected from a patient who underwent chemoradiotherapy. The chain is built from TRBV11-3 and TRBJ2-5; D perhaps matches TRBD1 (6 bases). This clonotype was sampled from a human donor with HPV-associated anogenital cancer. The CDR3 reads CASSSTQGYEQYF. DNA for the CDR3: TGTGCCAGCAGCTCCACACAGGGATATGAGCAGTACTTC.